The clone carrying this T cell receptor (beta chain) was counted a few times. What it binds is unknown. Built from TCR beta cDNA, the libraries had unique molecular identifiers in them. When about 1 to 11 million T cells were used, they gave around 500,000 cDNA molecules. TCRdb recomputed calls from the PCR reads with MiXCR, one row per CDR3 protein. The sample contains almost 700,000 distinct CDR3 sequences, more than 50% of which appear only once. The sample belongs to a study of post-analysis software for immune sequencing data. Across the study: Relapsing-remitting, secondary progressive and progressive-relapsing courses of multiple sclerosis were included.

Study-wide results and limits: Normalized Chao1 diversity in multiple sclerosis patients fell significantly below that of controls. Under the F measure, samples that were prepared in one batch clustered strongly together.

This TCR was recovered from a girl between 2 and 10 years old with multiple sclerosis. The sequencing input was blood.

The CDR3, as DNA: TGTGCCAGCAGCTTAAGTCCGGATGCCTACGAGCAGTACTTC. As protein: CASSLSPDAYEQYF. The rearrangement links TRBV5-5 to TRBJ2-7, with unresolved D. Germline CDR1 and CDR2: SGHKS and YYEKEE (reference sequence). Trimming left V 2 bases short and J 2 bases short, with 11 bases between. The CDR3 is 14 residues long.